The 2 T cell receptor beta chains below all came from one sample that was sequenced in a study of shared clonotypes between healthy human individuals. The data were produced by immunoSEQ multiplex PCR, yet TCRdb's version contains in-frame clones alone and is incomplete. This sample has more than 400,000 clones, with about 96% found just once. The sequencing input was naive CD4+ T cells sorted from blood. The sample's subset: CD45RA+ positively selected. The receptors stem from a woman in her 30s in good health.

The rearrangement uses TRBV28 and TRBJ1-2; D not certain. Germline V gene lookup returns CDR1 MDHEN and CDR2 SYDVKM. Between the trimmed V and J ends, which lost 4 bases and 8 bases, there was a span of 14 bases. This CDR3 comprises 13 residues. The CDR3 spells CASSSLAAWGYTF. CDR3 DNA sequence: TGTGCCAGCAGTTCCTTGGCGGCGTGGGGCTACACCTTC.

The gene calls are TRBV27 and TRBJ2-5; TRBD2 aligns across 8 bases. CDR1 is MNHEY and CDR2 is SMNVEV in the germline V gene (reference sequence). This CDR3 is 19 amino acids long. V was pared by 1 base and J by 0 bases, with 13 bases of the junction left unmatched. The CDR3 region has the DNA TGTGCCAGCAGTTTATATGCTAGCGGGTTGGGTCTTTACCAAGAGACCCAGTACTTC. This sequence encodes CASSLYASGLGLYQETQYF.